This T cell receptor (beta chain) emerged from a study of shared clonotypes between healthy human individuals. Overall study findings and caveats: The study found about 5% of naive CD4 clonotypes shared across a few donors.

Per the germline V gene, CDR1 is SEHNR and CDR2 is FQNEAQ (reference sequence). The CDR3 has 12 amino acids. Trimming shortened V by 7 bases and J by 4 bases, and 10 bases separated the two germline ends. Comments on this clone: The antigen is unknown.

CD45RO-negative, CCR7-selected cells formed the naive CD8 fraction, which excluded terminally differentiated effector memory CD45RA+ cells. Deep was the level at which the assay was run. Only in-frame clones appear in the TCRdb table, and some are missing; sequencing was by immunoSEQ multiplex PCR. The table has about 2 million clones, about 95% seen once; the top ten hold under 1.5%. The receptor was isolated from a man between 18 and 29 years old in good health. The chain combines TRBV7-9 with TRBJ1-1; a weak D match, TRBD1 (5 bases). Sequenced material: naive CD8+ T cells sorted from blood. The CDR3 protein is CASIPDSTEAFF. CDR3 sequence (DNA): TGTGCCAGCATCCCAGACAGCACTGAAGCTTTCTTT.